This T cell receptor beta chain is from a study of T cell responses to AZD1222 COVID-19 vaccine. Study findings and constraints: Only six people who got AZD1222 tested seropositive at baseline. There were vaccine-associated CD4 TCRs across spike, dominant at 160-218 and 743-854.

Using immunoSEQ multiplex PCR, the repertoire was profiled, and TCRdb retains in-frame clones only, with some absent. The sample includes 150,000 or so clones, 92% of them seen just once. Second doses were pooled across both intervals (about 4 or about 12 weeks). On this clone itself: Its antigen remains unidentified.

The TCR was taken from an adult who received the AZD1222 COVID-19 vaccine. The sequencing used peripheral blood, collected 28 days after the second AZD1222 dose.

CDR3 sequence reads: CAINSLVAETQYF. CDR3 in DNA: TGTGCCATCAACTCCCTAGTGGCTGAGACCCAGTACTTC. The chain has TRBV10-3 and TRBJ2-5; D is unresolved. This CDR3 has 13 amino acids. Germline V lookup: CDR1 ENHRY, CDR2 SYGVKD. Trimming removed 7 bases at V and 5 bases at J, with 14 bases between.